The 8 T cell receptor beta chains below were found in one sample sequenced in a study of blood T cell repertoires in COVID-19. Repertoires were generated with immunoSEQ multiplex PCR, while TCRdb's copy carries only in-frame clones and drops some. The table records approximately 250,000 clones, roughly 88% of them present only once. The specimen sequenced was PBMCs or T cells enriched from blood (not recorded which). Source of these receptors: a woman aged 40 to 50 who had been exposed to COVID-19.

Comments on this clone: Its ends do not fully match the called genes, so a read error is possible. This sequence joins TRBV2 and TRBJ1-1, with a tentative D call TRBD1 (6 bases). Germline assignment: CDR1 SNHLY and CDR2 FYNNEI. This CDR3 has 13 amino acids. In DNA form, the CDR3 reads TGTGTCAGCAGTGGACAGTCTTACACTGAAGCTTTCTTT. The encoded protein is CVSSGQSYTEAFF.

The chain couples TRBV5-6 to TRBJ2-3; tentative D call: TRBD1 (5 bases). Germline-derived CDR1 and CDR2 are SGHDT and YYEEEE. The CDR3 is made up of 13 amino acids. Trimming took off 3 bases at V and 0 bases at J, with 5 bases between the two ends. Written as DNA, the CDR3 is TGTGCCAGCAGCTGGACAAGCACAGATACGCAGTATTTT. Translating it yields CASSWTSTDTQYF.

V usage is TRBV12-3 or TRBV12-4 and J usage is TRBJ2-7; tentative D call: TRBD2 (6 bases). Trimming cost V 7 bases and J 6 bases, with 16 bases left between them. This CDR3 comprises 13 residues. CDR3 bases: TGTGCCAGCAACCCCCAGGGACTCGGCGAGCAGTACTTC. This translates into CASNPQGLGEQYF.

The genes are TRBV7-2 and TRBJ1-1; 7 bases match TRBD1. The CDR3 extends over 13 amino acids. Losses at the gene ends were 3 bases for V and 3 bases for J; bases not matched to a gene: 1. Germline loops: CDR1 SGHTA, CDR2 FQGNSA. The CDR3 here is CASSFDRDTEAFF. DNA for the CDR3: TGTGCCAGCAGCTTTGACAGGGACACTGAAGCTTTCTTT.

This chain connects TRBV15 to TRBJ2-5; perhaps TRBD1 as D (6 bases). Germline V CDR1 and CDR2: LNHNV, YYDKDF (reference sequence). CDR3 length: 13 residues. V lost 0 bases to trimming and J lost 5 bases, with 7 bases between them. The CDR3 spells CATSRDRGETQYF. As DNA, the CDR3 is TGTGCCACCAGCAGAGATAGGGGGGAGACCCAGTACTTC.

V usage is TRBV19 and J usage is TRBJ2-1; 15 bases agree with TRBD2. The germline V gene encodes CDR1 LNHDA and CDR2 SQIVND (reference sequence). The J segment lost 7 bases and the V segment lost 4 bases, leaving 11 bases of the junction unmatched. This CDR3 has 18 amino acids. DNA for the CDR3: TGTGCCAGTAGTACGCCACCGACCGGACTAGCGGGAGGGAATGAGCAGTTCTTC. It translates to CASSTPPTGLAGGNEQFF.

The genes are TRBV6-5 and TRBJ1-2, with D possibly being TRBD1 (6 bases). Germline V gives CDR1 MNHEY, CDR2 SVGAGI. The CDR3 length is 15 residues. The V gene lost 7 bases and the J gene lost 7 bases, with 22 bases spanning the gap. The CDR3 here is CASNTRLRGMAGYTF. The DNA of the CDR3 is TGTGCCAGCAACACCCGTTTGAGGGGGATGGCTGGCTACACCTTC.

The V gene is TRBV4-3, the J gene TRBJ2-4, with 7 bases matching TRBD2. This CDR3 contains 15 residues. V dropped 0 bases and J dropped 7; count of bases not matched to a gene: 6. Germline CDR1 reads LGHNA; CDR2 reads YSLEER. As DNA, the CDR3 is TGCGCCAGCAGCCAAGATGGGGGAGGGTCCAACATTCAGTACTTC. Translation: CASSQDGGGSNIQYF.